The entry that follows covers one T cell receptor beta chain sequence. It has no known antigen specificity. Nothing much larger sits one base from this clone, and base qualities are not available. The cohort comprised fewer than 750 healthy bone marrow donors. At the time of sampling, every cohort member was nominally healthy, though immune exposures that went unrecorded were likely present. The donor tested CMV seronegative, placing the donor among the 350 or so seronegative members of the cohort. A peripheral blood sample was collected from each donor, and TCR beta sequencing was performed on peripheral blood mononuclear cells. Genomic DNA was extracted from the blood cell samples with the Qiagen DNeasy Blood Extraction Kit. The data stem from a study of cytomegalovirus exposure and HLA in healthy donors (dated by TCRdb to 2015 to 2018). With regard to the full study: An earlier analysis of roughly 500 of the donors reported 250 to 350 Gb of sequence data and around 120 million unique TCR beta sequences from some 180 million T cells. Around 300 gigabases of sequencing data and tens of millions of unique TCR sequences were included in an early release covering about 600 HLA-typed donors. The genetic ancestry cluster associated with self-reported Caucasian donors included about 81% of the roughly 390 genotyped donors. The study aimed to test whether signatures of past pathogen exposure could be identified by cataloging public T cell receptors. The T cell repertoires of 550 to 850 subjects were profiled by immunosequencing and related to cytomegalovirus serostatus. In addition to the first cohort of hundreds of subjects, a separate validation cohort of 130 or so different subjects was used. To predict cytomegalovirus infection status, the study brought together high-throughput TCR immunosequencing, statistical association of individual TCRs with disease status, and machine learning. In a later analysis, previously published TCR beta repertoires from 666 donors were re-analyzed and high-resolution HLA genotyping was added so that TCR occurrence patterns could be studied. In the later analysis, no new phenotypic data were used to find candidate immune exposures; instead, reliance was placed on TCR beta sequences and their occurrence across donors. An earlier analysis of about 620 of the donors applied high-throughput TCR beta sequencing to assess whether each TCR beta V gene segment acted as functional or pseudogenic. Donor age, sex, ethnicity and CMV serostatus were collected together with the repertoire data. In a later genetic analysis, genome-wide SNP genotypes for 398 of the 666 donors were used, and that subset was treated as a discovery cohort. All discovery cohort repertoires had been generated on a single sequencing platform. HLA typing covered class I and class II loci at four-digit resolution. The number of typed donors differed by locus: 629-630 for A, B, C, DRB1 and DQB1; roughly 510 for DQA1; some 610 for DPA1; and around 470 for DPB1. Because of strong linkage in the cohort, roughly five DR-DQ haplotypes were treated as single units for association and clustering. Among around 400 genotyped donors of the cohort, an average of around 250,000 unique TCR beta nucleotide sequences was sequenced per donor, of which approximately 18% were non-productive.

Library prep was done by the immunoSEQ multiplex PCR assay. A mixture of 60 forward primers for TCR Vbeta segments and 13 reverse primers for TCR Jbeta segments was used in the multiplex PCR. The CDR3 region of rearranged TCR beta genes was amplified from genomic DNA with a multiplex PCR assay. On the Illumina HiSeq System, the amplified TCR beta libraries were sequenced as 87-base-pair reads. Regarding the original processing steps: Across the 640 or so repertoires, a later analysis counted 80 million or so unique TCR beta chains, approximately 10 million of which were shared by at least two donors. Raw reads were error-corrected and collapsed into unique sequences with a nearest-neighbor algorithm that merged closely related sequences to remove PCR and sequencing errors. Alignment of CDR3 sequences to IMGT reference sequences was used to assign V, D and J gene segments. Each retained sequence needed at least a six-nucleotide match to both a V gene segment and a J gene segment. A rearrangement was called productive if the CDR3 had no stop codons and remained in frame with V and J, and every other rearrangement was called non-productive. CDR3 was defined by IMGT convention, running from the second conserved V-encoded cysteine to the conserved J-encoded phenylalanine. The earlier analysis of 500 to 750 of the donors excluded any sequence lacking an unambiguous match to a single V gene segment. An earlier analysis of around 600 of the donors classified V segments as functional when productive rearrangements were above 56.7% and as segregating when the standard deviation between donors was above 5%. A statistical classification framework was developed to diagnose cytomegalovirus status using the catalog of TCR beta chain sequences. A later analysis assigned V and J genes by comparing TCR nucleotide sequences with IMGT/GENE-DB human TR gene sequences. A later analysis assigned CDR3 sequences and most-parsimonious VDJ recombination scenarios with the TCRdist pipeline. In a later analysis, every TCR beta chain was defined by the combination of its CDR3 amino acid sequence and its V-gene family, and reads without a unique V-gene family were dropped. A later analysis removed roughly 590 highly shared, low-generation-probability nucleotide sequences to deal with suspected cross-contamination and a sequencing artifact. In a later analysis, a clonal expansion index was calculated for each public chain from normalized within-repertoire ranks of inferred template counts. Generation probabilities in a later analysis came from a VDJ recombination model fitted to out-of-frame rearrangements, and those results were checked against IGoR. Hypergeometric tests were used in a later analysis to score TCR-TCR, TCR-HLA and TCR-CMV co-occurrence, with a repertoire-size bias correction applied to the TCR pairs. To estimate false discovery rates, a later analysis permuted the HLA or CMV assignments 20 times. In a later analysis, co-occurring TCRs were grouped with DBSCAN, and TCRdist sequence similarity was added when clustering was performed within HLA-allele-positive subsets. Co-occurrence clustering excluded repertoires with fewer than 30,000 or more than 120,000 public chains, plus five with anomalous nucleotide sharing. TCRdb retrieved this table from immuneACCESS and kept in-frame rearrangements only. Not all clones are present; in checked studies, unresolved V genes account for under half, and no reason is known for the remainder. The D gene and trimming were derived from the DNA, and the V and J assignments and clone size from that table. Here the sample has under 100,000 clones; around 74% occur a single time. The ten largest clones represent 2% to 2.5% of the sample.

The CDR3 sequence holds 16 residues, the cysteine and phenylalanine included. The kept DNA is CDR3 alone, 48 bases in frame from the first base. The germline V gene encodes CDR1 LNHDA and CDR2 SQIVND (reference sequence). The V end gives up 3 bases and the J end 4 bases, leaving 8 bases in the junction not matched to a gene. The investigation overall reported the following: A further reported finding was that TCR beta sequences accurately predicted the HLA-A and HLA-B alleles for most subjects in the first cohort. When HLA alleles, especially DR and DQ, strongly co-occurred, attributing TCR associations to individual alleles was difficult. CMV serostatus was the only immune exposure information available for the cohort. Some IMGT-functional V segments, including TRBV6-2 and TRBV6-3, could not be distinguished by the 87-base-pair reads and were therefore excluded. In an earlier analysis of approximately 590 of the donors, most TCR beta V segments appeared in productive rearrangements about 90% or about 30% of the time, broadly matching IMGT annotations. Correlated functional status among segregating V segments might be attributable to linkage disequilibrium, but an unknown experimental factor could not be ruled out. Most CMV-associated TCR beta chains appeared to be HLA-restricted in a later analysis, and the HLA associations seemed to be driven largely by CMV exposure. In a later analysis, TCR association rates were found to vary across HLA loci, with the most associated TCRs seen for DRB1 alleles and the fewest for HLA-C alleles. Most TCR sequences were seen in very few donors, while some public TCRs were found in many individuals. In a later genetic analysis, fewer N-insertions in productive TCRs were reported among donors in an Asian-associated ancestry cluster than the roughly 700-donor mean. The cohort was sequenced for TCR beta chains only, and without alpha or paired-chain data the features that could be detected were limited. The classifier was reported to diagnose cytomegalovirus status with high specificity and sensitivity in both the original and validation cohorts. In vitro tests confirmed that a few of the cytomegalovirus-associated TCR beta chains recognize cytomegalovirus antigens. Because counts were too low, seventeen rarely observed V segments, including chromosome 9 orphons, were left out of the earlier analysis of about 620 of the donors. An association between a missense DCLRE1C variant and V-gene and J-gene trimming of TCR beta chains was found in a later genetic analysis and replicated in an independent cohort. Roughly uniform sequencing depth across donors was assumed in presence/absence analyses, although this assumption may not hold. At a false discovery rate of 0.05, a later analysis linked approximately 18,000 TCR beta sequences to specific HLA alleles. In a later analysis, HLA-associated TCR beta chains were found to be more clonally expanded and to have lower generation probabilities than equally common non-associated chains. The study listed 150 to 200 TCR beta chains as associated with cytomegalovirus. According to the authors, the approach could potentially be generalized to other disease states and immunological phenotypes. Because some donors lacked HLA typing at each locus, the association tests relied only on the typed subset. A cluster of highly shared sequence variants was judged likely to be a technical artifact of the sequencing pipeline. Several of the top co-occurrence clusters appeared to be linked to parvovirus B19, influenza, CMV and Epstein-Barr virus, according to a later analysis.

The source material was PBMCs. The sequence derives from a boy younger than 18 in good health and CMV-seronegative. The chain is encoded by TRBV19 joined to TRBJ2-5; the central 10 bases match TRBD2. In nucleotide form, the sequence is TGTGCCAGTAGTATGTGGGCTAGCGGGAGTGGAGAGACCCAGTACTTC. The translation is CASSMWASGSGETQYF.